The 26 T cell receptor beta chains below all came from one sample that was sequenced in a study of shared clonotypes between healthy human individuals. Some clones are missing from TCRdb's copy, which holds only in-frame ones; the method was immunoSEQ multiplex PCR. The sample lists a few million clones, more than 80% seen once, with about 0.41% in the top ten. Sample: naive CD4+ T cells from PBMCs. This sample's subset: CD45RA+ positively selected. Every receptor here comes from a man aged 18 to 30 in good health. Some clones in this sample may be carry-over from other donors' samples.

The sample holds one count of this clone. The rearrangement uses TRBV30 and TRBJ2-5; D may be TRBD1 (5 bases). Judging by the DNA end, TRBJ2-7 fits better; the J call may be wrong. CDR1 GTSNPN and CDR2 SVGIG come from the germline V gene (reference sequence). This CDR3 comprises 14 residues. CDR3 region: CAWSTGSIPYEQYF. In DNA form, the CDR3 reads TGTGCCTGGAGCACAGGAAGCATACCCTACGAGCAGTACTTC.

The chain joins TRBV11-3 to TRBJ2-3; 7 nucleotides align to TRBD2. Germline loops: CDR1 SGHNT, CDR2 YENEEA. V lost 3 bases to trimming and J lost 5 bases; unmatched junction nucleotides: 2. This CDR3 contains 13 residues. The CDR3 nucleotides read TGTGCCAGCAGCTTTTCGGGGGGAGATACGCAGTATTTT. Protein: CASSFSGGDTQYF.

The rearrangement joins TRBV2 to TRBJ2-7, with 7 bases matching TRBD2. CDR1 and CDR2 (germline): SNHLY, FYNNEI. The CDR3 length is 13 residues. With 8 bases clipped from V and 2 bases from J, the junction kept 6 bases outside the gene matches. The CDR3 nucleotides are TGTGCCAGCGGGGGGGATTTAGCCTACGAGCAGTACTTC. It codes for CASGGDLAYEQYF.

With regard to this clone: Other DNA variants within this sample encode the same CDR3. The chain uses TRBV28 and TRBJ1-2; TRBD1 might be the D (6 bases). CDR1 and CDR2 (germline): MDHEN, SYDVKM. V lost 3 bases and J 4 bases, leaving 9 bases between the germline ends. CDR3 length: 13 amino acids. CDR3 bases: TGTGCCAGCAGTTTCGGGGGGCTCTATGGCTACACCTTC. Its protein is CASSFGGLYGYTF.

The chain carries TRBV27 and TRBJ1-1; 12 bases are a match to TRBD1. The germline CDR1 and CDR2 sequences are MNHEY and SMNVEV (reference sequence). V lost 4 bases, J lost 11 bases, and 11 bases stayed unmatched. The CDR3 spans 15 residues. The CDR3 protein is CASSSYRDRGLRAFF. CDR3 coding DNA: TGTGCCAGCAGTTCCTACCGGGACAGGGGGCTGCGGGCTTTCTTT.

J is TRBJ1-5 and V is TRBV2; no reliable D call. This CDR3 comprises 14 residues. Trimming took 5 bases from V and 0 from J, leaving 8 bases between them. Germline V gene data show CDR1 as SNHLY and CDR2 as FYNNEI. CDR3 loop: CASSWMDSNQPQHF. CDR3 bases: TGTGCCAGCAGTTGGATGGATAGCAATCAGCCCCAGCATTTT.

In DNA, the CDR3 is TGTGCCAGCAGCCGCGGTAATGTGGGACGGGGAATCTACAATGAGCAGTTCTTC. Translating gives CASSRGNVGRGIYNEQFF. The chain recombines TRBV5-6 with TRBJ2-1; D may be TRBD1 or TRBD2 (5 bases each). V lost 4 bases, J lost 3 bases, and 23 bases lay in between. The CDR3 totals 18 residues. Germline V gives CDR1 SGHDT, CDR2 YYEEEE.

The chain carries TRBV28 and TRBJ2-7, with 9 bases identical to TRBD1. Germline assignment: CDR1 MDHEN and CDR2 SYDVKM. This CDR3 comprises 12 residues. V lost 6 bases, J lost 5 bases, and 2 bases stayed unmatched. The CDR3 sequence: CASRQGANEQYF. For the CDR3, the DNA is TGTGCCAGCAGACAGGGGGCGAACGAGCAGTACTTC.

The chain joins TRBV5-4 to TRBJ1-1; weak D call: TRBD1 (5 bases). The CDR3 length is 15 residues. The germline V gene encodes CDR1 SGHNT and CDR2 YYREEE (reference sequence). Trimming removed 0 bases at V and 1 base at J, with 10 bases between. CDR3 in DNA: TGTGCCAGCAGCTTGGGATCGGGGGGGAACACTGAAGCTTTCTTT. Translating it yields CASSLGSGGNTEAFF.

This chain joins TRBV4-1 and TRBJ1-3; 7 bases match TRBD1. CDR3 length: 15 residues. J gave up 3 bases and V 4 bases, and 6 bases lay outside the gene matches. Germline V CDR1 and CDR2: MGHRA, YSYEKL. The CDR3 region has the DNA TGCGCCAGCAGCCGTCGAACAGGGGATGGAAACACCATATATTTT. Amino acids: CASSRRTGDGNTIYF.

The J gene is TRBJ2-7, the V gene TRBV5-4, with D perhaps TRBD2 (6 bases). V shed 3 bases and J shed 0 bases, with 16 bases lying between them. Germline lookup yields CDR1 SGHNT and CDR2 YYREEE (reference sequence). CDR3 size: 16 residues. CDR3 coding DNA: TGTGCCAGCAGCTCCGGCGGGGCGGCAAGCTCCTACGAGCAGTACTTC. Its protein is CASSSGGAASSYEQYF.

Remarks on this clone: Other DNA sequences in this sample translate to the same CDR3. The chain joins TRBV6-1 to TRBJ1-5; D is possibly TRBD1 (5 bases). The ends were cut back, 0 bases at V and 0 bases at J, with 6 bases in the middle. The CDR3 length is 15 residues. From germline, CDR1 is MNHNS and CDR2 SASEGT. CDR3 in DNA: TGTGCCAGCAGTGAAGCGGGGGGTAGCAATCAGCCCCAGCATTTT. Translation: CASSEAGGSNQPQHF.

CDR3 sequence: CASSEVRFPAEAFF. The CDR3 region has the DNA TGCGCCAGCAGTGAGGTCCGTTTTCCAGCTGAAGCTTTCTTT. The rearrangement uses TRBV10-1 and TRBJ1-1, with D unresolved. The germline V gene has CDR1 WNHNN and CDR2 SYGVQD (reference sequence). Trimming cost V 2 bases and J 6 bases, with 13 bases left between them. The CDR3 loop spans 14 amino acids.

The J gene is TRBJ2-2, the V gene TRBV2, with a tentative D call TRBD1 (6 bases). The CDR3 has 12 residues. Germline-derived CDR1 and CDR2 are SNHLY and FYNNEI. Trimming cost V 8 bases and J 7 bases, with 11 bases left between them. Here the CDR3 reads CASSKGVGELFF. The CDR3 bases are TGTGCCAGCTCGAAGGGGGTCGGGGAGCTGTTTTTT.

The count of this clone is one. V usage is TRBV11-3 and J usage is TRBJ2-1, with D tentatively TRBD1 (5 bases). Deletions cut 4 bases from V and 8 bases from J, with 15 bases between. This CDR3 has 14 residues. Germline CDR1 and CDR2: SGHNT and YENEEA. The DNA for the CDR3 is TGTGCCAGCAGCTCAACCCAGGGTAGAGATGAGCAGTTCTTC. It specifies CASSSTQGRDEQFF.

The chain has TRBV28 and TRBJ1-1, with a tentative D call TRBD1 (5 bases). Trimming removed 6 bases at V and 1 base at J, with 12 bases between. Germline CDR1 reads MDHEN; CDR2 reads SYDVKM. The CDR3 sequence is 14 residues long. As DNA, the CDR3 is TGTGCCAGCAGCTATGCTCAGGGGAACACTGAAGCTTTCTTT. Translation: CASSYAQGNTEAFF. Complete variable domain (other parts from reference TRBV28 and TRBJ1-1): DVKVTQSSRYLVKRTGEKVFLECVQDMDHENMFWYRQDPGLGLRLIYFSYDVKMKEKGDIPEGYSVSREKKERFSLILESASTNQTSMYLCASSYAQGNTEAFFGQGTRLTVV.

The DNA of the CDR3 is TGTGCCAGCAGTGAATCGGGGCGAGATGGATATGGCTACACCTTC. Its translation is CASSESGRDGYGYTF. This chain joins TRBV6-1 and TRBJ1-2, with D perhaps matching TRBD1 (5 bases). This CDR3 contains 15 residues. Germline V gene sequence: CDR1 MNHNS, CDR2 SASEGT. V was pared by 2 bases and J by 5 bases, with 15 bases between.

This clone appeared once. V is TRBV6-5 and J is TRBJ2-7; D is unresolved. The germline gives CDR1 MNHEY, CDR2 SVGAGI. The CDR3 covers 16 residues. Trimming shortened V by 4 bases and J by 12 bases, and 28 bases separated the two germline ends. The DNA of the CDR3 is TGTGCCAGCAGTTCGGACCCTCGAGCCCTTTACGAGCTTAGGTACTTC. Its protein is CASSSDPRALYELRYF.

V gene TRBV28 combines with J gene TRBJ2-7, with 7 bases identical to TRBD1. Germline V gives CDR1 MDHEN, CDR2 SYDVKM. V lost 6 bases and J lost 5; bases outside the gene matches: 10. The CDR3 consists of 14 residues. The CDR3 DNA sequence: TGTGCCAGCAGCCAACCCGGGACAGCTAACGAGCAGTACTTC. As protein: CASSQPGTANEQYF.

The chain has TRBV2 and TRBJ2-1; tentative D call: TRBD1 (5 bases). Germline loops: CDR1 SNHLY, CDR2 FYNNEI. Trimming took off 1 base at V and 6 bases at J, with 7 bases between the two ends. The CDR3 covers 13 residues. CDR3 loop: CASSEEGINEQFF. DNA of the CDR3: TGTGCCAGCAGTGAAGAGGGGATCAATGAGCAGTTCTTC. Full variable domain (rest looked up from reference TRBV2 and TRBJ2-1): EPEVTQTPSHQVTQMGQEVILRCVPISNHLYFYWYRQILGQKVEFLVSFYNNEISEKSEIFDDQFSVERPDGSNFTLKIRSTKLEDSAMYFCASSEEGINEQFFGPGTRLTVL.

The DNA for the CDR3 is TGTGCCAGCAGCCCCTTGGACAGGGAGTTCCTTGAGCAGTTCTTC. It encodes CASSPLDREFLEQFF. The chain joins TRBV7-9 to TRBJ2-1; TRBD1 agrees at 8 bases. Germline trimming cut 5 bases from V and 9 bases from J; bases unmatched to any gene: 12. The CDR3 is made up of 15 amino acids. Germline V gene data show CDR1 as SEHNR and CDR2 as FQNEAQ (reference sequence).

Concerning this clone: Other DNA sequences in this specimen translate into the identical CDR3. J is TRBJ2-3 and V is TRBV7-9; no firm D call. This CDR3 has 14 residues. Germline V CDR1 and CDR2: SEHNR, FQNEAQ (reference sequence). V was shortened by 0 bases and J by 4 bases, with 8 bases between the two germline ends. The CDR3 reads CASSLAGVSDTQYF. For the CDR3, the DNA is TGTGCCAGCAGCTTAGCTGGGGTGTCAGATACGCAGTATTTT.

Turning to this clone: Different DNA sequences within this sample yield the same CDR3. The CDR3 here is CSVDRARETQYF. The CDR3 DNA sequence: TGCAGCGTTGACAGGGCCCGAGAGACCCAGTACTTC. The chain combines TRBV29-1 with TRBJ2-5, with D possibly being TRBD1 (5 bases). The V and J ends lost 3 bases and 4 bases respectively, with 9 bases between them. This CDR3 has 12 residues. CDR1 SQVTM and CDR2 ANQGSEA come from the germline V gene.

A single count supports this clone. The chain joins TRBV4-2 to TRBJ1-2, with a possible D match to TRBD1 (5 bases). Germline assignment: CDR1 LGHNA and CDR2 YNFKEQ. V lost 0 bases, J lost 4 bases, and 18 bases lay in between. The CDR3 consists of 17 residues. Here the CDR3 DNA reads TGTGCCAGCAGCCAAGATTTTAATCAGGGCCTAGGCTATGGCTACACCTTC. Translation: CASSQDFNQGLGYGYTF.

This chain links TRBV5-1 with TRBJ1-3, with a tentative D call TRBD1 (5 bases). The germline V and J ends were trimmed by 4 bases and 8 bases, with 10 bases remaining between them. This CDR3 region has 12 residues. Germline assignment: CDR1 SGHRS and CDR2 YFSETQ. The CDR3 protein is CASSLTGDTIYF. In DNA form, the CDR3 reads TGCGCCAGCAGCCTCACGGGGGACACCATATATTTT.

The chain couples TRBV10-1 to TRBJ1-5, with D perhaps matching TRBD1 (5 bases). V was clipped by 9 bases and J by 9 bases, with 12 bases between them. CDR1 and CDR2 (germline): WNHNN, SYGVQD (reference sequence). The CDR3 loop spans 11 amino acids. CDR3 nucleotide sequence: TGCGCCAGGGGGGGGGAGTTGCCCCAGCATTTT. The encoded protein is CARGGELPQHF.